This section outlines one T cell receptor (beta chain) sequence together with its context. The target antigen is unknown. V dropped 0 bases and J dropped 4 bases, with 9 bases sitting between them. The germline gives CDR1 SEHNR, CDR2 FQNEAQ (reference sequence). The CDR3 is 14 amino acids. This sample stems from a study of T cell responses to AZD1222 COVID-19 vaccine. Repertoires were generated with immunoSEQ multiplex PCR, while TCRdb's copy carries only in-frame clones and drops some. This table has roughly 150,000 clones, under 95% appearing once. Points from the study as a whole: At baseline, seropositivity was found in only a handful of AZD1222 recipients. Spike-specific TCR breadth and depth both grew after two AZD1222 doses.

The sample in question was peripheral blood, obtained on day 0 of AZD1222 vaccination. The V gene is TRBV7-9, the J gene TRBJ2-5; tentatively, D is TRBD1 (6 bases). The sequence came from an adult in good health. CDR3 sequence: CASSLAGARETQYF. CDR3 nucleotides: TGTGCCAGCAGCTTAGCGGGGGCCCGAGAGACCCAGTACTTC.